This TCR beta chain is drawn from a study of T cell responses to AZD1222 COVID-19 vaccine. Germline V CDR1 and CDR2: SNHLY, FYNNEI. V gave up 6 bases and J gave up 4 bases; unmatched junction bases: 6. This CDR3 region has 17 residues. The protocol was immunoSEQ multiplex PCR, while the TCRdb copy is restricted to in-frame clones and leaves out a portion. The sample holds 120,000 to 150,000 clones; 90% are singletons and the top ten take 1.6%. Sequencing used peripheral blood, obtained 28 days after the second AZD1222 dose. The TCR was taken from an adult who received the AZD1222 COVID-19 vaccine. The J gene is TRBJ2-2, the V gene TRBV2; 15 bases line up with TRBD2. The CDR3 loop reads CASSGLAGGPGTGELFF. The CDR3 DNA sequence: TGTGCCAGCAGCGGACTAGCGGGAGGGCCTGGCACCGGGGAGCTGTTTTTT.